These 18 T cell receptor beta chains were sequenced from one sample in a study of T cell repertoires in cytomegalovirus infection. TCRdb reanalysed the reads using MiXCR and keeps one entry per CDR3 protein. The sample records 300,000 to 400,000 distinct CDR3 sequences, 9% to 9.5% being singletons. Material for sequencing was PBMCs. The receptors stem from a human donor in good health (CMV status not recorded). Some clones in this sample may be carry-over from other donors' samples.

In this sample, this clonotype turned up many times. The chain uses TRBV20-1 and TRBJ1-1; D remains unclear. Germline values: CDR1 DFQATT, CDR2 SNEGSKA (reference sequence). Deletions cut 5 bases from V and 1 base from J, with 29 bases between. This CDR3 contains 19 residues. The CDR3 spells CSASLTGMPSVYRNTEAFF. Here the CDR3 DNA reads TGCAGTGCTTCCCTTACCGGGATGCCCTCTGTCTACAGGAACACTGAAGCTTTCTTT.

This clonotype showed up just a few times. V gene TRBV29-1 combines with J gene TRBJ2-1, with D perhaps given as TRBD1 or TRBD2 (6 bases each). The CDR3 is made up of 13 amino acids. CDR1 and CDR2 from the germline V gene are SQVTM and ANQGSEA. The CDR3 region has the DNA TGCAGGGGGGGCGGAAGCTCCTACAATGAGCAGTTCTTC. Its protein product is CRGGGSSYNEQFF.

At least ten counts were recorded for this clonotype. V usage is TRBV7-2 and J usage is TRBJ2-6; D is unclear. CDR3 length: 12 amino acids. Germline V gene sequence: CDR1 SGHTA, CDR2 FQGNSA. V shed 5 bases and J shed 6 bases, with 5 bases lying between them. The CDR3 region has the DNA TGTGCCAGCAGCCCCCAGGCCAACGTCCTGACTTTC. As protein: CASSPQANVLTF.

This sequence joins TRBV27 and TRBJ1-5, with D possibly matching TRBD1 (6 bases). The germline gives CDR1 MNHEY, CDR2 SMNVEV (reference sequence). V dropped 6 bases and J dropped 8 bases, with 23 bases sitting between them. There are 16 residues in the CDR3. The CDR3 loop reads CASSPRGAGEGKPQHF. CDR3 bases: TGTGCCAGCAGCCCACGGGGGGCGGGGGAGGGGAAGCCCCAGCATTTT.

This sequence joins TRBV28 and TRBJ2-7; 10 bases match TRBD2. The germline gives CDR1 MDHEN, CDR2 SYDVKM. J lost 6 bases, V lost 6 bases, and 8 bases had no gene match. The CDR3 contains 14 residues. The CDR3 coding sequence is TGTGCCAGCAGGCAAAGCGGGAGGGCCGGCGAGCAGTACTTC. Encoded protein: CASRQSGRAGEQYF.

The genes are TRBV7-2 and TRBJ2-5; TRBD2 matches at 9 bases. With V trimmed by 1 base and J by 2 bases, 8 bases remained unmatched. In germline, CDR1 is SGHTA, CDR2 FQGNSA. This CDR3 has 17 amino acids. CDR3 residues: CASSLGWLAGRQETQYF. As DNA, the CDR3 is TGTGCCAGCAGCTTAGGTTGGCTAGCGGGAAGGCAAGAGACCCAGTACTTC.

This chain connects TRBV27 to TRBJ1-2, with 9 bases aligning to TRBD1. Germline V gene data show CDR1 as MNHEY and CDR2 as SMNVEV (reference sequence). The CDR3 spans 16 residues. V shed 4 bases, J shed 4 bases, and the junction held 10 bases outside the gene matches. CDR3 sequence: CASSYLDRGEAYGYTF. The CDR3 coding sequence is TGTGCCAGCAGTTACCTAGACAGGGGGGAAGCCTATGGCTACACCTTC.

This clonotype came up a few times. The rearrangement joins TRBV20-1 to TRBJ1-4; D perhaps matches TRBD1 (5 bases). The CDR3 consists of 17 residues. Trimming stripped 6 bases from V and 0 bases from J, with 20 bases between. CDR1 DFQATT and CDR2 SNEGSKA come from the germline V gene (reference sequence). The CDR3 loop reads CSAESLRAAPTNEKLFF. CDR3 coding DNA: TGCAGTGCCGAATCTCTCAGGGCGGCCCCAACTAATGAAAAACTGTTTTTT.

The chain carries TRBV19 and TRBJ2-1; D is perhaps TRBD1 or TRBD2 (5 bases each). The CDR3 sequence is 14 residues long. V lost 1 base and J lost 3, with 7 bases in between. Germline CDR1 and CDR2: LNHDA and SQIVND (reference sequence). CDR3 nucleotides: TGTGCCAGTAGTATAGCAGGGAGCTACAATGAGCAGTTCTTC. This codes for CASSIAGSYNEQFF.

This clonotype was seen only a few times. The rearrangement links TRBV4-1 to TRBJ2-4; 8 positions match TRBD1. CDR3 length: 18 residues. V lost 0 bases and J lost 6; bases outside the gene matches: 13. The germline V gene encodes CDR1 MGHRA and CDR2 YSYEKL. This CDR3 is CASSQESLRGQVRNIQYF. CDR3 in DNA: TGCGCCAGCAGCCAAGAGTCCCTCAGGGGGCAGGTCAGAAACATTCAGTACTTC.

The chain carries TRBV7-9 and TRBJ2-7; 8 bases match TRBD1. Germline V CDR1 and CDR2: SEHNR, FQNEAQ (reference sequence). This CDR3 is built from 14 residues. The ends lost 5 bases at V and 4 bases at J; junction bases unmatched: 7. Here the CDR3 DNA reads TGTGCCAGCAGCATCGCAGGACAGGGATACGAGCAGTACTTC. It translates to CASSIAGQGYEQYF. Drawing the rest from reference TRBV7-9 and TRBJ2-7, the complete variable domain is DTGVSQNPRHKITKRGQNVTFRCDPISEHNRLYWYRQTLGQGPEFLTYFQNEAQLEKSRLLSDRFSAERPKGSFSTLEIQRTEQGDSAMYLCASSIAGQGYEQYFGPGTRLTVT.

A remark on this clonotype: Sequence at one end of the junction differs from germline and may be a read error. The chain has TRBV5-1 and TRBJ1-1, with 10 bases identical to TRBD1. Germline CDR1 and CDR2: SGHRS and YFSETQ. The CDR3 covers 15 residues. CDR3 sequence reads: CASSLARDRGTEAFF. The DNA for the CDR3 is TGCGCCAGCAGTTTGGCCCGGGACAGGGGCACTGAAGCTTTCTTT.

Of note for this clonotype: Since a much larger clone is just one base distant, this may be a read error. This chain uses TRBV7-8 with TRBJ2-7; 8 bases fit TRBD2. With V trimmed by 1 base and J by 5 bases, 7 bases remained unmatched. This CDR3 has 15 amino acids. Per the germline V gene, CDR1 is SGHVS and CDR2 is FQNEAQ. The CDR3 protein is CASSLDGRAINEQYF. The CDR3 nucleotides are TGTGCCAGCAGCTTAGACGGGAGGGCAATAAACGAGCAGTACTTC.

This clonotype was seen at least ten times. The chain recombines TRBV7-2 with TRBJ2-1, with D unresolved. The CDR3 covers 17 residues. Trimming stripped 1 base from V and 0 bases from J, with 13 bases between. The germline V gene encodes CDR1 SGHTA and CDR2 FQGNSA. CDR3 nucleotides: TGTGCCAGCAGCTTAGATCTGGGGTCCAGCTCCTACAATGAGCAGTTCTTC. It encodes CASSLDLGSSSYNEQFF.

V usage is TRBV5-4 and J usage is TRBJ1-1, with 7 positions matching TRBD1. J was trimmed by 4 bases and V by 1 base; bases with no gene match: 7. Looked up from germline, CDR1 is SGHNT and CDR2 is YYREEE (reference sequence). This CDR3 has 15 amino acids. CDR3 in DNA: TGTGCCAGCAGCTTGCATGGACAGGTCGGCACTGAAGCTTTCTTT. Amino acids: CASSLHGQVGTEAFF.

This clonotype was seen a few times. The genes are TRBV28 and TRBJ2-7; D uncertain. Germline assignment: CDR1 MDHEN and CDR2 SYDVKM. The V end lost 1 base, the J end lost 3 bases, and 13 bases lay between the germline ends. The CDR3 totals 15 residues. The CDR3 here is CASSLLGPLHYEQYF. CDR3 sequence (DNA): TGTGCCAGCAGTTTATTGGGTCCCCTACACTACGAGCAGTACTTC.

This chain uses TRBV7-2 with TRBJ1-1; TRBD1 matches 8 bases. CDR3 size: 16 residues. After removal of 6 bases from V and 5 bases from J, the junction contained 14 bases not matched to a gene. The germline V gene encodes CDR1 SGHTA and CDR2 FQGNSA. The CDR3 sequence is CASRPTPGQVDTEAFF. The CDR3 DNA reads as TGTGCCAGCAGGCCCACTCCGGGACAGGTGGATACTGAAGCTTTCTTT.

For the CDR3, the DNA is TGTGCCAGCAAAAACGGGGGATCCTACGAGCAGTACTTC. Protein sequence: CASKNGGSYEQYF. The chain joins TRBV6-1 to TRBJ2-7; a weak D match, TRBD2 (6 bases). V lost 7 bases and J 1 base, leaving 11 bases between the germline ends. The CDR3 runs 13 residues. Germline V gene data show CDR1 as MNHNS and CDR2 as SASEGT.